This TCR beta chain was identified in a study of shared clonotypes between healthy human individuals. The study, taken as a whole, reports: Memory subsets generally showed smaller estimated richness than naive subsets did.

V dropped 3 bases and J dropped 6 bases, with 7 bases sitting between them. CDR1 is KGHSH, CDR2 LQKENI, per germline. The length of the CDR3 is 12 residues. It was across several immunoSEQ plates that each subset's genomic DNA was evenly split. As processed by the authors: ImmunoSEQ sequences covered only the junction and lacked quality scores; filtering therefore differed. Assay used: immunoSEQ multiplex PCR; TCRdb lists only in-frame clones, some missing. The D gene and trimming were derived from the DNA, and the V and J assignments and clone size from that table. The table records over a million clones, approximately 78% of them present only once. Division of CD4+ cells produced a CD45RA+ naive subset and a CD45RA-negative memory subset. Points on this clone: The target antigen is unknown.

The clonotype originates from a man between 18 and 29 years old in good health. Some clones in this sample may be carry-over from other donors' samples. The sample consisted of memory CD4+ T cells from PBMCs. Subset here: CD45RA-negative fraction. This chain links TRBV18 with TRBJ2-3; D perhaps matches TRBD2 (5 bases). The CDR3 loop is CASSPGGDTQYF. CDR3 bases: TGTGCCAGCTCACCGGGCGGGGATACGCAGTATTTT.